Listed here are 21 T cell receptor beta chains from one sample, sequenced in a study. TCRdb re-analysed the RT-PCR reads in MiXCR, keeping a single row per CDR3 protein. The repertoire consists of 650,000 to 800,000 distinct CDR3 sequences, with 13% to 15% occurring once and the leading ten covering roughly 3.6%. Sequenced: memory CD4+ T cells from blood. The receptors were sampled from a female donor in good health, serving as a healthy control.

This clonotype has just a few counts. The V gene is TRBV7-2, the J gene TRBJ2-5; TRBD1 or TRBD2 may be the D gene (6 bases each). Trimming left V 5 bases short and J 1 base short, with 17 bases between. From germline, CDR1 is SGHTA and CDR2 FQGNSA. CDR3 length: 16 residues. The DNA of the CDR3 is TGTGCCAGCAGCCCACAGGGACTCGGCACCCAAGAGACCCAGTACTTC. It encodes CASSPQGLGTQETQYF. Based on the CDR3 plus reference TRBV7-2 and TRBJ2-5, the full variable domain is GAGVSQSPSNKVTEKGKDVELRCDPISGHTALYWYRQSLGQGLEFLIYFQGNSAPDKSGLPSDRFSAERTGGSVSTLTIQRTQQEDSAVYLCASSPQGLGTQETQYFGPGTRLLVL.

This clonotype was seen many times. The chain recombines TRBV7-9 with TRBJ2-3, with D perhaps TRBD2 (6 bases). The CDR3 has 16 amino acids. CDR1 is SEHNR and CDR2 is FQNEAQ in the germline V gene (reference sequence). Trimming removed 5 bases at V and 2 bases at J, with 17 bases between. This CDR3 is CASSGGIERATDTQYF. CDR3 sequence (DNA): TGTGCCAGCAGCGGGGGGATCGAGCGGGCCACAGATACGCAGTATTTT.

This clonotype was counted ten times or more. The chain joins TRBV12-3 or TRBV12-4 to TRBJ2-7; 11 nucleotides align to TRBD2. With V trimmed by 5 bases and J by 4 bases, 1 base remained unmatched. CDR3 length: 13 amino acids. CDR3 DNA: TGTGCCAGCAGTCGGACTAGCGGGTACGAGCAGTACTTC. Its protein product is CASSRTSGYEQYF.

The chain carries TRBV5-1 and TRBJ1-1; D remains unclear. CDR3 size: 15 residues. V gave up 0 bases and J gave up 0 bases, with 9 bases separating them. Germline V lookup: CDR1 SGHRS, CDR2 YFSETQ. The CDR3 here is CASSLAHLMNTEAFF. The DNA for the CDR3 is TGCGCCAGCAGCTTGGCCCACTTGATGAACACTGAAGCTTTCTTT.

The chain recombines TRBV4-2 with TRBJ1-6; 7 nucleotides align to TRBD1. The CDR3 sequence is 17 residues long. Trimming cost V 4 bases and J 5 bases; bases outside gene matches: 11. Per germline, CDR1 LGHNA and CDR2 YNFKEQ. The CDR3 region has the DNA TGTGCCAGCAGCCGCGACAGGGACCCGCTACATAATTCACCCCTCCACTTT. It yields the protein CASSRDRDPLHNSPLHF.

This clonotype turned up a few times. V and J are TRBV30 and TRBJ1-2; 7 nucleotides line up with TRBD1. The germline CDR1 and CDR2 sequences are GTSNPN and SVGIG (reference sequence). This CDR3 has 14 residues. The V gene end was trimmed by 2 bases and the J gene end by 1 base; junction bases not matched to a gene: 4. The CDR3 loop is CAWSTTGSNYGYTF. DNA for the CDR3: TGTGCCTGGAGTACGACAGGGAGTAACTATGGCTACACCTTC.

The gene calls are TRBV9 and TRBJ1-1; no firm D call. The CDR3 has 15 residues. The V end lost 4 bases, the J end lost 5 bases, and 18 bases lay between the germline ends. From germline, CDR1 is SGDLS and CDR2 YYNGEE. The CDR3: CASSLHADGVTEAFF. CDR3 bases: TGTGCCAGCAGCCTCCACGCCGACGGGGTTACTGAAGCTTTCTTT.

This clonotype was observed a few times. V and J are TRBV28 and TRBJ2-1; D gene uncertain. The CDR3 covers 13 residues. Germline V gene data show CDR1 as MDHEN and CDR2 as SYDVKM. V lost 7 bases and J lost 8, with 15 bases in between. The CDR3 region has the DNA TGTGCCAGCACAAACCCCCATCGGGATGAGCAGTTCTTC. Encoded protein: CASTNPHRDEQFF.

This clonotype was counted a few times. V gene TRBV20-1 combines with J gene TRBJ2-3, with D tentatively TRBD2 (5 bases). Germline CDR1 is DFQATT and CDR2 is SNEGSKA (reference sequence). V lost 2 bases and J lost 3, with 18 bases in between. The CDR3 consists of 16 residues. This CDR3 reads CSARKSGGKATDTQYF. DNA of the CDR3: TGCAGTGCTAGAAAGTCCGGAGGCAAGGCAACAGATACGCAGTATTTT.

This clonotype was counted a few times. Written as DNA, the CDR3 is TGTGCCAGCAGCTTAGTCGCCGGCTTATACACCGGGGAGCTGTTTTTT. Translated: CASSLVAGLYTGELFF. The chain is built from TRBV7-7 and TRBJ2-2; no clear D. The CDR3 is 16 amino acids. V lost 1 base and J lost 3, with 12 bases in between. The germline V gene has CDR1 SSHAT and CDR2 FNYEAQ (reference sequence).

CDR3 bases: TGTGCCAGCAGGAAAACAGGGGGCGAAAATGGCTACACCTTC. It translates to CASRKTGGENGYTF. The chain joins TRBV6-5 to TRBJ1-2; 9 nucleotides agree with TRBD1. V was pared by 6 bases and J by 6 bases, with 8 bases of the junction left unmatched. The CDR3 spans 14 residues. Germline lookup yields CDR1 MNHEY and CDR2 SVGAGI.

This clonotype was counted ten times or more. The gene calls are TRBV7-2 and TRBJ1-5, with D perhaps TRBD1 (6 bases). There are 15 residues in the CDR3. Germline assignment: CDR1 SGHTA and CDR2 FQGNSA. Between the trimmed V and J ends, which lost 5 bases and 3 bases, there was a span of 14 bases. CDR3 sequence (DNA): TGTGCCAGCAGCACATCTGGACAGATCAATCAGCCCCAGCATTTT. As protein: CASSTSGQINQPQHF.

This clonotype was seen repeatedly, ten times or more. This chain links TRBV7-2 with TRBJ2-2; 9 positions agree with TRBD2. J lost 0 bases, V lost 4 bases, and 6 bases had no gene match. The CDR3 is made up of 17 amino acids. Germline values: CDR1 SGHTA, CDR2 FQGNSA. CDR3 in amino acids: CASSSGLAGTNTGELFF. CDR3 nucleotides: TGTGCCAGCAGCTCTGGGCTAGCGGGGACGAACACCGGGGAGCTGTTTTTT.

The rearrangement joins TRBV7-3 to TRBJ2-1, with 8 bases that match TRBD2. This CDR3 contains 15 residues. Germline V gene data show CDR1 as SGHTA and CDR2 as FQGTGA. V lost 2 bases to trimming and J lost 5 bases; unmatched junction nucleotides: 5. The CDR3 loop is CASSLQNGRDNEQFF. The DNA for the CDR3 is TGTGCCAGCAGCTTACAGAACGGGAGGGACAATGAGCAGTTCTTC.

This clonotype was detected ten times or more. CDR3 nucleotides: TGCAGTGCTAGAGATGTGGGGGGTCGAGATACGCAGTATTTT. Its protein product is CSARDVGGRDTQYF. V is TRBV20-1 and J is TRBJ2-3; D is possibly TRBD2 (6 bases). V was clipped by 0 bases and J by 5 bases, with 12 bases between them. CDR3 length: 14 amino acids. Germline values: CDR1 DFQATT, CDR2 SNEGSKA (reference sequence).

This clonotype was seen more than once but under ten times. V gene TRBV3-1 combines with J gene TRBJ1-3; D is perhaps TRBD1 (6 bases). The CDR3 runs 14 residues. The germline V and J ends were trimmed by 4 bases and 4 bases, with 11 bases remaining between them. In germline, CDR1 is LGHDT, CDR2 YNNKEL (reference sequence). The CDR3 region has the DNA TGTGCCAGCAGCCTCAGGACAGCCGGAAACACCATATATTTT. Its protein product is CASSLRTAGNTIYF.

This chain connects TRBV9 to TRBJ2-3; 7 bases agree with TRBD2. Germline-derived CDR1 and CDR2 are SGDLS and YYNGEE. The CDR3 has 16 residues. Germline trimming cut 2 bases from V and 0 bases from J; bases unmatched to any gene: 6. The DNA of the CDR3 is TGTGCCAGCAGCGTTCAGGCTAGCGGAAGCACAGATACGCAGTATTTT. It codes for CASSVQASGSTDTQYF.

This clonotype was counted at least ten times. This rearrangement joins TRBV6-5 to TRBJ1-5, with D possibly TRBD1 on 5 matching bases. The CDR3 has 15 amino acids. The V gene lost 7 bases and the J gene lost 6 bases, with 19 bases spanning the gap. CDR1 is MNHEY, CDR2 SVGAGI, per germline. The CDR3 nucleotides read TGTGCCAGCATGGTATCTCGCGGGGCGAGTCAGCCCCAGCATTTT. Its protein product is CASMVSRGASQPQHF.

This chain links TRBV7-8 with TRBJ1-6; D remains ambiguous. This CDR3 is built from 12 residues. V was clipped by 5 bases and J by 9 bases, with 8 bases between them. Germline CDR1 SGHVS, CDR2 FQNEAQ. Here the CDR3 DNA reads TGTGCCAGCAGCCCACAGAGTTCACCCCTCCACTTT. This translates into CASSPQSSPLHF. The entire variable domain, with the rest obtained from reference TRBV7-8 and TRBJ1-6, is as follows: GAGVSQSPRYKVAKRGQDVALRCDPISGHVSLFWYQQALGQGPEFLTYFQNEAQLDKSGLPSDRFFAERPEGSVSTLKIQRTQQEDSAVYLCASSPQSSPLHFGNGTRLTVT.

The rearrangement joins TRBV6-6 to TRBJ2-7; TRBD1 is a possible D gene (5 bases). The CDR3 loop spans 14 amino acids. V lost 10 bases and J 0 bases, leaving 16 bases between the germline ends. Germline CDR1 reads MNHNY; CDR2 reads SVGAGI (reference sequence). The CDR3 here is CATTQGKTSYEQYF. CDR3 nucleotides: TGTGCCACTACCCAGGGTAAGACCTCCTACGAGCAGTACTTC.

This clonotype was seen at least ten times. The rearrangement joins TRBV20-1 to TRBJ2-7, with 7 positions matching TRBD1. Germline CDR1 and CDR2: DFQATT and SNEGSKA (reference sequence). V was pared by 5 bases and J by 5 bases, with 6 bases of the junction left unmatched. The CDR3 runs 12 residues. The CDR3 DNA is TGCAGTGCTGGGGGACAGTTCCACGAGCAGTACTTC. This gives the protein CSAGGQFHEQYF.